These 13 T cell receptor beta chains originate from one sample sequenced in a study of T-cell memory formation after mild COVID-19. TCRdb re-called the 5' RACE reads with MiXCR, one entry per CDR3 protein. The data hold 100,000 to 120,000 distinct CDR3 sequences, with 18% observed a single time. Sequenced sample: PBMCs or a T cell subset sorted from them (not recorded which). All receptors come from a man between 18 and 29 years old who had mild COVID-19 (a few samples of this study predate the infection). Cell type and time point are not known.

The chain has TRBV12-3 or TRBV12-4 and TRBJ2-3; 13 bases fit TRBD2. CDR3 length: 17 residues. Trimming cost V 2 bases and J 4 bases; bases outside gene matches: 6. CDR3 amino acids: CASSLPGTSGASDTQYF. The CDR3 DNA sequence: TGTGCCAGCAGTTTACCCGGGACTAGCGGGGCCTCAGATACGCAGTATTTT.

J is TRBJ2-1 and V is TRBV6-1; D is perhaps TRBD1 (5 bases). The CDR3 runs to 13 residues. Per the germline V gene, CDR1 is MNHNS and CDR2 is SASEGT. Trimming cost V 3 bases and J 7 bases, with 10 bases left between them. The CDR3 DNA reads TGTGCCAGCAGTGATCGAAGGGGTAATGAGCAGTTCTTC. Protein product: CASSDRRGNEQFF.

The chain links TRBV7-9 to TRBJ1-1, with D unclear. Germline CDR1 SEHNR, CDR2 FQNEAQ (reference sequence). The CDR3 length is 14 residues. V was pared by 2 bases and J by 1 base, with 8 bases between. CDR3 sequence: CASSLLDGNTEAFF. CDR3 in DNA: TGTGCCAGCAGCTTATTAGACGGGAACACTGAAGCTTTCTTT. Variable domain in full (rest from reference TRBV7-9 and TRBJ1-1): DTGVSQNPRHKITKRGQNVTFRCDPISEHNRLYWYRQTLGQGPEFLTYFQNEAQLEKSRLLSDRFSAERPKGSFSTLEIQRTEQGDSAMYLCASSLLDGNTEAFFGQGTRLTVV.

This clonotype has just one count. V is TRBV21-1 and J is TRBJ1-5; TRBD1 was called by the table and not checked on the DNA. TRBV21-1 is recorded as a pseudogene. This CDR3 has 18 residues. The CDR3 here is CASSKSCPGTGNNQPQHF. CDR3 coding DNA: TGTGCCAGCAGCAAAAGCTGTCCCGGGACAGGGAACAATCAGCCCCAGCATTTT.

In this sample, this clonotype turned up a few times. V usage is TRBV4-1 and J usage is TRBJ2-5; the D call may be TRBD1 or TRBD2 (5 bases each). This CDR3 is built from 15 residues. Germline V gene sequence: CDR1 MGHRA, CDR2 YSYEKL. V was clipped by 0 bases and J by 2 bases, with 10 bases between them. CDR3 loop: CASSQDSGAQETQYF. CDR3 coding DNA: TGCGCCAGCAGCCAAGATTCCGGGGCGCAAGAGACCCAGTACTTC.

This clonotype was recorded a few times. The DNA of the CDR3 is TGTGCCACCAGTGATTTGCAAGCGGAGGTACTCCCTGACACCGGGGAGCTGTTTTTT. The encoded protein is CATSDLQAEVLPDTGELFF. The V gene is TRBV24-1, the J gene TRBJ2-2; possible D gene TRBD2, 5 bases. CDR1 and CDR2 from the germline V gene are KGHDR and SFDVKD. CDR3 size: 19 residues. V was shortened by 0 bases and J by 3 bases, with 19 bases between the two germline ends.

A few counts support this clonotype. The J gene is TRBJ1-5, the V gene TRBV18; D possibly corresponds to TRBD1 (6 bases). The CDR3 is made up of 17 amino acids. V was shortened by 4 bases and J by 0 bases, with 16 bases between the two germline ends. Germline V gene sequence: CDR1 KGHSH, CDR2 LQKENI. CDR3 sequence reads: CASSQEGGASSNQPQHF. As DNA, the CDR3 is TGTGCCAGCTCACAAGAGGGGGGGGCCAGTAGCAATCAGCCCCAGCATTTT.

The gene calls are TRBV15 and TRBJ2-4; TRBD1 agrees at 12 bases. The CDR3 totals 16 residues. Germline CDR1 LNHNV, CDR2 YYDKDF (reference sequence). Losses at the gene ends were 0 bases for V and 7 bases for J; bases not matched to a gene: 4. For the CDR3, the DNA is TGTGCCACCAGCAGAGATGCAGGGACAGGGGGCAACATTCAGTACTTC. This sequence encodes CATSRDAGTGGNIQYF.

The genes are TRBV5-4 and TRBJ1-2; 7 bases fit TRBD1. Trimming removed 4 bases from V and 4 bases from J; junction bases left unmatched: 7. Germline V lookup: CDR1 SGHNT, CDR2 YYREEE (reference sequence). The CDR3 runs to 14 residues. The CDR3 DNA reads as TGTGCCAGCAGCAAGGAACAGGGGTTCTATGGCTACACCTTC. This codes for CASSKEQGFYGYTF. The whole variable domain, filled in from reference TRBV5-4 and TRBJ1-2, reads ETGVTQSPTHLIKTRGQQVTLRCSSQSGHNTVSWYQQALGQGPQFIFQYYREEENGRGNFPPRFSGLQFPNYSSELNVNALELDDSALYLCASSKEQGFYGYTFGSGTRLTVV.

The chain links TRBV5-1 to TRBJ2-5, with a possible D match to TRBD1 (6 bases). Germline values: CDR1 SGHRS, CDR2 YFSETQ. The CDR3 length is 14 residues. Trimming left V 1 base short and J 4 bases short, with 11 bases between. The CDR3 DNA follows: TGCGCCAGCAGCTTGAGGGGGAGCGGAGAGACCCAGTACTTC. Translation: CASSLRGSGETQYF.

The rearrangement uses TRBV5-1 and TRBJ2-2; D remains ambiguous. Trimming shortened V by 0 bases and J by 6 bases, and 9 bases separated the two germline ends. The CDR3 has 14 amino acids. Germline V gene sequence: CDR1 SGHRS, CDR2 YFSETQ. The DNA of the CDR3 is TGCGCCAGCAGCTTGGGGATGGGTCCCGGGGAGCTGTTTTTT. This sequence encodes CASSLGMGPGELFF. Supplemented by reference TRBV5-1 and TRBJ2-2, the full variable domain reads KAGVTQTPRYLIKTRGQQVTLSCSPISGHRSVSWYQQTPGQGLQFLFEYFSETQRNKGNFPGRFSGRQFSNSRSEMNVSTLELGDSALYLCASSLGMGPGELFFGEGSRLTVL.

This clonotype occurred a few times. J is TRBJ2-5 and V is TRBV7-9, with 9 bases fitting TRBD1. CDR1 and CDR2 (germline): SEHNR, FQNEAQ (reference sequence). V trimming: 6 bases; J trimming: 4 bases; junction bases outside the gene matches: 6. The CDR3 is 14 residues long. The CDR3 DNA sequence: TGTGCCAGCAGGAAGGACAGGGGTCCAGAGACCCAGTACTTC. Its translation: CASRKDRGPETQYF. Supplemented by reference TRBV7-9 and TRBJ2-5, the full variable domain reads DTGVSQNPRHKITKRGQNVTFRCDPISEHNRLYWYRQTLGQGPEFLTYFQNEAQLEKSRLLSDRFSAERPKGSFSTLEIQRTEQGDSAMYLCASRKDRGPETQYFGPGTRLLVL.

The table lists this clonotype with a count of one. This sequence joins TRBV11-2 and TRBJ2-3; TRBD2 aligns across 11 bases. The CDR3 sequence is 15 residues long. The junction had 6 bases not matched to a gene; V was cut back by 6 bases and J by 4 bases. The germline V gene encodes CDR1 SGHAT and CDR2 FQNNGV. The CDR3 is CASSYSGGVSDTQYF. DNA of the CDR3: TGTGCCAGCAGTTATAGCGGGGGGGTATCAGATACGCAGTATTTT.